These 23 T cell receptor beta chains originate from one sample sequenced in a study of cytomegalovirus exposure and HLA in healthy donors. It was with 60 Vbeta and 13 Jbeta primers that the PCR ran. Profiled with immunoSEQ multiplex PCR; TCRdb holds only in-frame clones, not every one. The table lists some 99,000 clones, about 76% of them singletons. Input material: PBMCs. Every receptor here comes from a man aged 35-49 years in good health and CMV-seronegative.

CDR3 amino acids: CASSVDRGSNQPQHF. The CDR3 region has the DNA TGTGCCAGCAGCGTAGACAGGGGTAGCAATCAGCCCCAGCATTTT. This rearrangement joins TRBV6-1 to TRBJ1-5; 8 positions match TRBD1. V was pared by 6 bases and J by 0 bases, with 4 bases of the junction left unmatched. CDR3 length: 15 residues. Germline CDR1 reads MNHNS; CDR2 reads SASEGT.

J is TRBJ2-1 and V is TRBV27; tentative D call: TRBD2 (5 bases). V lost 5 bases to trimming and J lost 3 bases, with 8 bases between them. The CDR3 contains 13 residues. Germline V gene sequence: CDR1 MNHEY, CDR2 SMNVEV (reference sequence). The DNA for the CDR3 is TGTGCCAGCAGTCCGACTAACTACAATGAGCAGTTCTTC. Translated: CASSPTNYNEQFF.

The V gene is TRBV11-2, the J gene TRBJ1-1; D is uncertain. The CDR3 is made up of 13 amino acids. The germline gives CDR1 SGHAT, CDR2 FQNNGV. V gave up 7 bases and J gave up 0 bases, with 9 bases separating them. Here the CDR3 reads CASKLSLNTEAFF. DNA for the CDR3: TGTGCCAGCAAGCTATCGTTGAACACTGAAGCTTTCTTT.

In DNA form, the CDR3 reads TGCGCCAGCAGCCAAGGGGACAGGCGAGACTATGGCTACACCTTC. Its translation is CASSQGDRRDYGYTF. The gene calls are TRBV4-3 and TRBJ1-2, with TRBD1 identical over 8 bases. The CDR3 loop spans 15 amino acids. Trimming removed 1 base from V and 3 bases from J; junction bases left unmatched: 4. From germline, CDR1 is LGHNA and CDR2 YSLEER.

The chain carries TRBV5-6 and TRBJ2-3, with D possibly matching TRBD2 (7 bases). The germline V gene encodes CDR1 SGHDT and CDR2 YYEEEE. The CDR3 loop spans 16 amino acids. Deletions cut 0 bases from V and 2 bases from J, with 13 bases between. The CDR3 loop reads CASSLAGRGPTDTQYF. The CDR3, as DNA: TGTGCCAGCAGCTTGGCCGGGCGGGGGCCCACAGATACGCAGTATTTT. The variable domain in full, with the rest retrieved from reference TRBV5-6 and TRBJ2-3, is DAGVTQSPTHLIKTRGQQVTLRCSPKSGHDTVSWYQQALGQGPQFIFQYYEEEERQRGNFPDRFSGHQFPNYSSELNVNALLLGDSALYLCASSLAGRGPTDTQYFGPGTRLTVL.

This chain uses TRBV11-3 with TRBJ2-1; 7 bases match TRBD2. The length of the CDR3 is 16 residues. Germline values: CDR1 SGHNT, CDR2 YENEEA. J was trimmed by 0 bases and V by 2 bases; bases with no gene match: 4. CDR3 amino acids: CASSLSAGDSYNEQFF. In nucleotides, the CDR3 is TGTGCCAGCAGCTTAAGCGCGGGGGACTCCTACAATGAGCAGTTCTTC.

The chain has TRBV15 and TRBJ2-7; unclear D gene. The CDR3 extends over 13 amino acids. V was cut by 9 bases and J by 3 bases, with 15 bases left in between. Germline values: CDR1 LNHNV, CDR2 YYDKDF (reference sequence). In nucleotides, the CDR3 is TGTGCCACTGGTCAAGATCTAAACTACGAGCAGTACTTC. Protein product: CATGQDLNYEQYF. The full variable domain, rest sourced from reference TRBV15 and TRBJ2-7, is DAMVIQNPRYQVTQFGKPVTLSCSQTLNHNVMYWYQQKSSQAPKLLFHYYDKDFNNEADTPDNFQSRRPNTSFCFLDIRSPGLGDTAMYLCATGQDLNYEQYFGPGTRLTVT.

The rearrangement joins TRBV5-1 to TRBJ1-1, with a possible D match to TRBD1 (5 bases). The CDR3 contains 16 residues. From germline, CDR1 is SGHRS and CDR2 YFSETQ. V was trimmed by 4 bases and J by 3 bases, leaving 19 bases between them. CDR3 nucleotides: TGCGCCAGCAGCCGTGAACCCCCCAGACAGTACACTGAAGCTTTCTTT. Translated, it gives CASSREPPRQYTEAFF. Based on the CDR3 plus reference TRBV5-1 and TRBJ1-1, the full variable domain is KAGVTQTPRYLIKTRGQQVTLSCSPISGHRSVSWYQQTPGQGLQFLFEYFSETQRNKGNFPGRFSGRQFSNSRSEMNVSTLELGDSALYLCASSREPPRQYTEAFFGQGTRLTVV.

For the CDR3, the DNA is TGTGCCAGCAGCTTGGGCAGGTACACTGAAGCTTTCTTT. As protein: CASSLGRYTEAFF. This chain connects TRBV5-6 to TRBJ1-1; the D is unclear. Germline V gives CDR1 SGHDT, CDR2 YYEEEE. The CDR3 spans 13 residues. Trimming stripped 0 bases from V and 3 bases from J, with 6 bases between.

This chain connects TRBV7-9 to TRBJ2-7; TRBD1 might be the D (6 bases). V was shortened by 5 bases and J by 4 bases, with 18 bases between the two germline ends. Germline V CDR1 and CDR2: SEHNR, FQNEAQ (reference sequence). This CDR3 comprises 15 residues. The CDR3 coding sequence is TGTGCCAGCAGCCCAGTTCCGACAACAGGGTACGAGCAGTACTTC. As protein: CASSPVPTTGYEQYF. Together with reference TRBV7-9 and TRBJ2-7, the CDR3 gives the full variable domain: DTGVSQNPRHKITKRGQNVTFRCDPISEHNRLYWYRQTLGQGPEFLTYFQNEAQLEKSRLLSDRFSAERPKGSFSTLEIQRTEQGDSAMYLCASSPVPTTGYEQYFGPGTRLTVT.

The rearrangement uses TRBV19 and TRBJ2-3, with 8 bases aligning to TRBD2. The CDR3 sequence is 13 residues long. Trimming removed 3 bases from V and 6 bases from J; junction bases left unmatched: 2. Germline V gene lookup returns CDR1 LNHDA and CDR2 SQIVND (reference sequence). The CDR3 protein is CASSIPGGDTQYF. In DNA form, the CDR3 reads TGTGCCAGTAGTATCCCGGGAGGGGATACGCAGTATTTT. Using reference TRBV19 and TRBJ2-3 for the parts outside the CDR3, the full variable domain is DGGITQSPKYLFRKEGQNVTLSCEQNLNHDAMYWYRQDPGQGLRLIYYSQIVNDFQKGDIAEGYSVSREKKESFPLTVTSAQKNPTAFYLCASSIPGGDTQYFGPGTRLTVL.

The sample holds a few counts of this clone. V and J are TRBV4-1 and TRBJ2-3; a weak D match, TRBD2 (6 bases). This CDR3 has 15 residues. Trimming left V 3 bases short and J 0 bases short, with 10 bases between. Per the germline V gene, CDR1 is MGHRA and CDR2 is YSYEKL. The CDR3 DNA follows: TGCGCCAGCAGCCAGGGCGGGACTAGCACAGATACGCAGTATTTT. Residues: CASSQGGTSTDTQYF.

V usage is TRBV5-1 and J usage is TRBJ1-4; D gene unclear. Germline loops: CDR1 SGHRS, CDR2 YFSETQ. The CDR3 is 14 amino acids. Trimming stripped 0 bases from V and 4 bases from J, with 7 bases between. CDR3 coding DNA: TGCGCCAGCAGCTTGGTCGGTATTAATGAAAAACTGTTTTTT. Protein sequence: CASSLVGINEKLFF.

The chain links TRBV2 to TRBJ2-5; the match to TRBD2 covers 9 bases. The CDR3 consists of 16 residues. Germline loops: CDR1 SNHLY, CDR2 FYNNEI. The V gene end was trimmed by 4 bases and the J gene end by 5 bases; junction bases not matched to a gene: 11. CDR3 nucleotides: TGTGCCAGCAGTGTATTTTCGCGGGGGGGCCGCGAGACCCAGTACTTC. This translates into CASSVFSRGGRETQYF.

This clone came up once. The CDR3 loop reads CASSLSGGGRNPYGYTF. CDR3 nucleotide sequence: TGTGCCAGCAGCTTGAGTGGCGGGGGGCGGAATCCCTATGGCTACACCTTC. J is TRBJ1-2 and V is TRBV11-2; the D gene is possibly TRBD1 (6 bases). There are 17 residues in the CDR3. Deletions cut 3 bases from V and 4 bases from J, with 21 bases between. Germline-derived CDR1 and CDR2 are SGHAT and FQNNGV.

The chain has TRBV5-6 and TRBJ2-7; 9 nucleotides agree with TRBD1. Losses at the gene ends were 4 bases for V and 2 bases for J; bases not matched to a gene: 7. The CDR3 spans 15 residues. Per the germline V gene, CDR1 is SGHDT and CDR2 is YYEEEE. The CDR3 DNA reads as TGTGCCAGCAGCCCTGGACAGGGGAGAACCTACGAGCAGTACTTC. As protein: CASSPGQGRTYEQYF.

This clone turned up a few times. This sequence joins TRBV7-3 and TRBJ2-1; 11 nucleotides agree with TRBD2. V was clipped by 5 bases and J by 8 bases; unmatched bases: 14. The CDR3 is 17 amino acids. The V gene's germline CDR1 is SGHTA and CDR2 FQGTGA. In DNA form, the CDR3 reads TGTGCCAGCAGCCGCTGGGGTCTAGCGGGGGGCGGGGATGAGCAGTTCTTC. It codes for CASSRWGLAGGGDEQFF.

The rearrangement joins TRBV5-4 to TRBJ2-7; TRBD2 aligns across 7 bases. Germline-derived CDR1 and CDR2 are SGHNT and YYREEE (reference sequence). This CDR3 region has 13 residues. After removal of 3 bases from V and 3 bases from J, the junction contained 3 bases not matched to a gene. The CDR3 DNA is TGTGCCAGCAGCTCCCGGGGGGTCTACGAGCAGTACTTC. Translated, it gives CASSSRGVYEQYF.

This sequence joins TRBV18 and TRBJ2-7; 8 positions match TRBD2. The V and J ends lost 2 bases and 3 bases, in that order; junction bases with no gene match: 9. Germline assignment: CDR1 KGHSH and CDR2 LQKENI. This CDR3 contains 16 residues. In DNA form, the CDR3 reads TGTGCCAGCTCACCATTAAGATCGGCGGGGGGCTACGAGCAGTACTTC. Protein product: CASSPLRSAGGYEQYF.

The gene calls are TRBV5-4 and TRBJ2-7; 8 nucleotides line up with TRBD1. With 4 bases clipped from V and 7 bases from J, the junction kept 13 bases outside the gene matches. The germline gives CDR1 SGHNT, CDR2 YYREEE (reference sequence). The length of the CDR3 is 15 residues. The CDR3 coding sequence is TGTGCCAGCAGCCCCGGGGACAGGCATTCACAGGAGCAGTACTTC. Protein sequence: CASSPGDRHSQEQYF.

The DNA of the CDR3 is TGTGCCATCACATCTCACGGGAGCACAGCAGGGGCCAACGTCCTGACTTTC. Translating it yields CAITSHGSTAGANVLTF. The V call is TRBV10-3, the J call TRBJ2-6; the D gene is possibly TRBD2 (6 bases). The germline gives CDR1 ENHRY, CDR2 SYGVKD. CDR3 length equals 17 residues. The V end lost 7 bases, the J end lost 4 bases, and 20 bases lay between the germline ends.

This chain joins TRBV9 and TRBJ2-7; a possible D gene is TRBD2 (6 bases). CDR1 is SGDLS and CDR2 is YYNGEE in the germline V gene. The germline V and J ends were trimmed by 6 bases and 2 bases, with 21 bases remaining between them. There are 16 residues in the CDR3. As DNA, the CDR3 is TGTGCCAGCAAACCCGGGAGCGATACAGATCCCTACGAGCAGTACTTC. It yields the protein CASKPGSDTDPYEQYF.

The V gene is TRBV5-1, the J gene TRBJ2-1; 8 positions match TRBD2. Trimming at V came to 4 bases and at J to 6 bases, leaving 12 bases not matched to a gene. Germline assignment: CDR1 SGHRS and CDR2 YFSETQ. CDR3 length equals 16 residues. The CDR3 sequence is CASSQMAGGSGNEQFF. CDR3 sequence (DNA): TGCGCCAGCAGCCAAATGGCGGGGGGTTCGGGCAATGAGCAGTTCTTC.